This T cell receptor (beta chain) derives from a study of a mutant IDH1 vaccine in newly diagnosed glioma. Study as a whole: Those enrolled had earlier been treated with radiotherapy, temozolomide, or both, mostly both.

TCRdb's table, derived via immunoSEQ multiplex PCR, lists solely in-frame clones and lacks some. The repertoire consists of 45,000 to 65,000 clones, with 70% to 90% occurring once and the leading ten covering roughly 19%. Time point indicated: baseline, week 1 (first vaccination visit). Regarding treatment: pre-vaccination baseline after standard-of-care therapy. In regard to this clone: A read error may account for a junction end that differs from germline.

The V gene's germline CDR1 is LGHNA and CDR2 YSLEER. CDR3 length: 14 residues. This rearrangement joins TRBV4-3 to TRBJ1-3; D is undetermined. The specimen was PBMCs, collected from a glioma patient treated with radiotherapy, temozolomide or both. The TCR sequence derives from a man aged 18 to 29 with glioma. CDR3 sequence: CASSQDGSPSTAHF. The CDR3 nucleotides read TGCGCCAGCAGCCAAGATGGGTCGCCGAGTACGGCACATTTT.